This is a list of T cell receptor beta chains from one sample in a study of blood T cells in healthy people across ages. One entry per CDR3 protein, called by TCRdb with MiXCR from the 5' RACE reads. The table includes about 810,000 distinct CDR3 sequences, 36% detected once. Sample: blood. The source of these receptors is a man between 18 and 29 years old in good health. Each CDR3 is given with its conserved first and last residue. D genes are given only for firm matches. Clone size, where shown, is once, few, many, or a class for clones that have expanded.

abundance: .
j_gene: TRBJ2-1
d_gene: .
v_gene: TRBV28
CDR3aa: CASSPLSGPEPYNEQFF
CDR3nt: TGTGCCAGCAGCCCCCTTAGCGGCCCGGAGCCCTACAATGAGCAGTTCTTC

abundance: .
j_gene: TRBJ1-5
d_gene: TRBD1
v_gene: TRBV18
CDR3aa: CASSTGLTGVVQPQHF
CDR3nt: TGTGCCAGCTCAACCGGCCTGACAGGGGTGGTTCAGCCCCAGCATTTT

abundance: .
j_gene: TRBJ2-7
d_gene: TRBD2
v_gene: TRBV14
CDR3aa: CASSQREDSYEQYF
CDR3nt: TGTGCCAGCAGCCAGCGGGAGGACTCCTACGAGCAGTACTTC

abundance: .
j_gene: TRBJ2-1
d_gene: TRBD2
v_gene: TRBV4-3
CDR3aa: CASRPGLALDEQFF
CDR3nt: TGCGCCAGCAGGCCGGGACTAGCGTTGGATGAGCAGTTCTTC

abundance: many
j_gene: TRBJ2-3
d_gene: .
v_gene: TRBV10-3
CDR3aa: CAISESGVMDTQYF
CDR3nt: TGTGCCATCAGTGAGTCTGGCGTAATGGATACGCAGTATTTT

abundance: .
j_gene: TRBJ2-3
d_gene: TRBD2
v_gene: TRBV14
CDR3aa: CASSQGTSGSRYF
CDR3nt: TGTGCCAGCAGCCAGGGAACTAGCGGTAGTCGGTATTTT

abundance: .
j_gene: TRBJ2-6
d_gene: .
v_gene: TRBV4-1
CDR3aa: CASSQKGPPSGRVPSGANVLTF
CDR3nt: TGCGCCAGCAGCCAAAAAGGCCCACCCTCGGGACGGGTACCCTCTGGGGCCAACGTCCTGACTTTC

abundance: .
j_gene: TRBJ1-2
d_gene: .
v_gene: TRBV7-2
CDR3aa: CASSLRDKDSGYTF
CDR3nt: TGTGCCAGCAGCTTAAGGGACAAGGACAGTGGCTACACCTTC

abundance: once
j_gene: TRBJ2-7
d_gene: TRBD1
v_gene: TRBV10-3
CDR3aa: CVISDAGTGVGEQYF
CDR3nt: TGTGTCATCAGTGATGCCGGGACAGGGGTTGGCGAGCAGTACTTC

abundance: .
j_gene: TRBJ1-1
d_gene: TRBD1
v_gene: TRBV4-3
CDR3aa: CASSQDTTGGTDTEAFF
CDR3nt: TGCGCCAGCAGCCAAGATACGACAGGGGGGACGGACACTGAAGCTTTCTTT

abundance: few
j_gene: TRBJ2-4
d_gene: .
v_gene: TRBV9
CDR3aa: CASSPAGRDIQYF
CDR3nt: TGTGCCAGCAGCCCTGCGGGGAGAGACATTCAGTACTTC

abundance: .
j_gene: TRBJ2-3
d_gene: .
v_gene: TRBV15
CDR3aa: CATSRDLRGGTDTQYF
CDR3nt: TGTGCCACCAGCAGAGACCTTAGGGGGGGAACAGATACGCAGTATTTT

abundance: many
j_gene: TRBJ2-3
d_gene: .
v_gene: TRBV5-6
CDR3aa: CASSLGVYTDTQYF
CDR3nt: TGTGCCAGCAGCTTAGGGGTTTACACAGATACGCAGTATTTT

abundance: .
j_gene: TRBJ2-1
d_gene: TRBD2
v_gene: TRBV9
CDR3aa: CASSVGAGGDEQFF
CDR3nt: TGTGCCAGCAGCGTAGGAGCCGGGGGGGATGAGCAGTTCTTC

abundance: .
j_gene: TRBJ2-5
d_gene: .
v_gene: TRBV2
CDR3aa: CASSDHPLGTQYF
CDR3nt: TGTGCCAGCAGTGATCATCCCCTGGGGACCCAGTACTTC

abundance: few
j_gene: TRBJ2-4
d_gene: .
v_gene: TRBV5-5
CDR3aa: CASSLEGRGSKNIQYF
CDR3nt: TGTGCCAGCAGCTTGGAGGGCAGGGGATCCAAAAACATTCAGTACTTC

abundance: .
j_gene: TRBJ2-3
d_gene: .
v_gene: TRBV7-2
CDR3aa: CASSLAGARDTQYF
CDR3nt: TGTGCCAGCAGCTTAGCGGGGGCTAGGGATACGCAGTATTTT

abundance: few
j_gene: TRBJ2-1
d_gene: .
v_gene: TRBV6-2/TRBV6-3
CDR3aa: CASSYRGVRNEQFF
CDR3nt: TGTGCCAGCAGCTACCGAGGAGTCCGGAATGAGCAGTTCTTC

abundance: many
j_gene: TRBJ2-1
d_gene: .
v_gene: TRBV4-3
CDR3aa: CASSQDLRNEQFF
CDR3nt: TGTGCCAGCAGCCAAGATCTGAGGAATGAGCAGTTCTTC

abundance: .
j_gene: TRBJ2-1
d_gene: .
v_gene: TRBV6-5
CDR3aa: CASSYSNRAGYNEQFF
CDR3nt: TGTGCCAGCAGTTACTCGAATAGGGCGGGTTACAATGAGCAGTTCTTC

abundance: .
j_gene: TRBJ1-5
d_gene: .
v_gene: TRBV6-1
CDR3aa: CASREGRYQPQHF
CDR3nt: TGTGCCAGCAGGGAGGGACGATATCAGCCCCAGCATTTT

abundance: .
j_gene: TRBJ2-1
d_gene: TRBD2
v_gene: TRBV24-1
CDR3aa: CATSGPGLAGGSSYNEQFF
CDR3nt: TGTGCCACCAGTGGCCCGGGACTAGCGGGGGGTAGCTCCTACAATGAGCAGTTCTTC

abundance: .
j_gene: TRBJ2-3
d_gene: .
v_gene: TRBV7-2
CDR3aa: CASSPSNPRDTQYF
CDR3nt: TGTGCCAGCAGCCCGAGTAACCCTCGCGATACGCAGTATTTT

abundance: .
j_gene: TRBJ2-1
d_gene: .
v_gene: TRBV4-1
CDR3aa: CASSPGLVGDEQFF
CDR3nt: TGCGCCAGCAGCCCGGGACTCGTCGGGGATGAGCAGTTCTTC

abundance: .
j_gene: TRBJ1-2
d_gene: .
v_gene: TRBV7-3
CDR3aa: CASSSNDRTRSGYTF
CDR3nt: TGTGCCAGCAGCTCAAACGACAGGACCCGCTCTGGCTACACCTTC

abundance: many
j_gene: TRBJ2-7
d_gene: .
v_gene: TRBV2
CDR3aa: CASSEARQMDHEQYF
CDR3nt: TGTGCCAGCAGTGAAGCGAGACAGATGGACCACGAGCAGTACTTC

abundance: few
j_gene: TRBJ2-1
d_gene: .
v_gene: TRBV20-1
CDR3aa: CSARGGASYNEQFF
CDR3nt: TGCAGTGCTAGAGGCGGGGCCTCCTACAATGAGCAGTTCTTC

abundance: few
j_gene: TRBJ1-2
d_gene: .
v_gene: TRBV20-1
CDR3aa: CSAPQLNYGYTF
CDR3nt: TGCAGTGCTCCCCAGCTTAACTATGGCTACACCTTC

abundance: .
j_gene: TRBJ2-5
d_gene: TRBD1
v_gene: TRBV9
CDR3aa: CASSAGQVQETQYF
CDR3nt: TGTGCCAGCAGCGCCGGACAGGTCCAAGAGACCCAGTACTTC

abundance: .
j_gene: TRBJ1-1
d_gene: TRBD1
v_gene: TRBV10-3
CDR3aa: CAISEQGAGQDTEAFF
CDR3nt: TGTGCCATCAGTGAGCAGGGGGCGGGGCAAGACACTGAAGCTTTCTTT

abundance: few
j_gene: TRBJ2-1
d_gene: .
v_gene: TRBV5-1
CDR3aa: CASSGGGGYNEQFF
CDR3nt: TGCGCCAGCAGCGGGGGGGGCGGATACAATGAGCAGTTCTTC

abundance: many
j_gene: TRBJ1-2
d_gene: .
v_gene: TRBV10-3
CDR3aa: CAGGDRGLVIGYTF
CDR3nt: TGTGCCGGCGGGGATAGGGGTCTGGTGATTGGCTACACCTTC

abundance: few
j_gene: TRBJ1-5
d_gene: .
v_gene: TRBV7-8
CDR3aa: CASSLESGSGQPQHF
CDR3nt: TGTGCCAGCAGCTTAGAGAGCGGGTCTGGTCAGCCCCAGCATTTT

abundance: many
j_gene: TRBJ2-3
d_gene: TRBD1
v_gene: TRBV9
CDR3aa: CASSDRGTNTDTQYF
CDR3nt: TGTGCCAGCAGCGACAGGGGGACCAACACAGATACGCAGTATTTT

abundance: .
j_gene: TRBJ2-1
d_gene: TRBD2
v_gene: TRBV18
CDR3aa: CASSPGTSGGRSYNEQFF
CDR3nt: TGTGCCAGCTCACCGGGGACTAGCGGGGGGCGCTCCTACAATGAGCAGTTCTTC

abundance: .
j_gene: TRBJ2-3
d_gene: TRBD2
v_gene: TRBV6-2/TRBV6-3
CDR3aa: CASSYSGLAGAFTDTQYF
CDR3nt: TGTGCCAGCAGTTACTCCGGACTAGCGGGGGCTTTCACAGATACGCAGTATTTT

abundance: few
j_gene: TRBJ1-1
d_gene: .
v_gene: TRBV10-3
CDR3aa: CAISGRLNRAGTEAFF
CDR3nt: TGTGCCATCAGCGGCCGCCTGAACAGGGCCGGCACTGAAGCTTTCTTT

abundance: .
j_gene: TRBJ1-1
d_gene: .
v_gene: TRBV18
CDR3aa: CASAPRGDGEAFF
CDR3nt: TGTGCCAGCGCACCACGCGGTGATGGTGAAGCTTTCTTT

abundance: few
j_gene: TRBJ2-3
d_gene: .
v_gene: TRBV20-1
CDR3aa: CSAREPGPDTQYF
CDR3nt: TGCAGTGCTAGAGAACCAGGGCCAGATACGCAGTATTTT

abundance: few
j_gene: TRBJ1-6
d_gene: .
v_gene: TRBV6-2/TRBV6-3
CDR3aa: CASRIGLYNSPLHF
CDR3nt: TGTGCCAGCAGGATCGGGCTTTATAATTCACCCCTCCACTTT